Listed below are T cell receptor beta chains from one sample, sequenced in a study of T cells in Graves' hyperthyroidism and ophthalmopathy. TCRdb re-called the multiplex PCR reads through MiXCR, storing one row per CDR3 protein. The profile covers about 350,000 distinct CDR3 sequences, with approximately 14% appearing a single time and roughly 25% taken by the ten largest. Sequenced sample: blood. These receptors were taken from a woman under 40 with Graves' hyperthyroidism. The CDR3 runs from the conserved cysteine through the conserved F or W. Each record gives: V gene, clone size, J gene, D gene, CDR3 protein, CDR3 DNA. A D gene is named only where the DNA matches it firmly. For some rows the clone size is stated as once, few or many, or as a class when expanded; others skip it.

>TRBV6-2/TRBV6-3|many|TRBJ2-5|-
CASSYTLDGPSGEETQYF
TGTGCCAGCAGTTATACCCTTGACGGGCCCAGTGGGGAAGAGACCCAGTACTTC
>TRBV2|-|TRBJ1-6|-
CASRRRASDNSPLHF
TGTGCCAGCAGGCGTCGAGCTTCCGATAATTCACCCCTCCACTTT
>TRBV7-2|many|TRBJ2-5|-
CASSRSNQETQYF
TGTGCCAGCAGCCGCTCTAACCAAGAGACCCAGTACTTC
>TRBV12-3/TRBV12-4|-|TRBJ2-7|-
CASRLMGDYEQYF
TGTGCCAGCCGCTTAATGGGAGACTACGAGCAGTACTTC
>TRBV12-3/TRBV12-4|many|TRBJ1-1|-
CASTPGTEAFF
TGTGCCAGCACCCCGGGGACTGAAGCTTTCTTT
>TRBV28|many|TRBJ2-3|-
CASSLVGHRTDTQYF
TGTGCCAGCAGTTTAGTGGGCCACCGCACAGATACGCAGTATTTT
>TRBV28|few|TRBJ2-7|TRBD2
CASTTSGTYEQYF
TGTGCCAGCACCACTAGCGGGACCTACGAGCAGTACTTC
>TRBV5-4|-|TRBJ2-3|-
CASSLGLASSMNTDTQYF
TGTGCCAGCAGCTTGGGGCTAGCGAGTTCAATGAACACAGATACGCAGTATTTT
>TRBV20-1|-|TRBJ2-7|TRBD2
CSAFLAASYEQYF
TGCAGTGCTTTTCTAGCGGCCTCCTACGAGCAGTACTTC
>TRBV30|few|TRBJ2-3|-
CAWSVGVGDTQYF
TGTGCCTGGAGTGTGGGCGTAGGTGATACGCAGTATTTT
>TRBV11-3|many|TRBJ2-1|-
CASSLVEGTQFF
TGTGCCAGCAGCTTAGTAGAGGGGACCCAGTTCTTC
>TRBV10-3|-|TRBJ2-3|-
CAISSGRGSDTQYF
TGTGCCATCAGCTCTGGGAGAGGGTCAGATACGCAGTATTTT
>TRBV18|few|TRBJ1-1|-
CATLALMNTEAFF
TGTGCCACTTTAGCCCTCATGAACACTGAAGCTTTCTTT
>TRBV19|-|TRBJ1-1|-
CATTSAREAFF
TGTGCCACCACGTCTGCCCGGGAAGCTTTCTTT
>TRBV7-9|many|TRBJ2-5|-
CASSPRRGMGETQYF
TGTGCCAGCAGCCCGCGCCGGGGAATGGGAGAGACCCAGTACTTC
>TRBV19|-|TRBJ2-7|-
CASSLTGTEGYEQYF
TGTGCCAGTAGTCTCACCGGGACGGAGGGCTACGAGCAGTACTTC
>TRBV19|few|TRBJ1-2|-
CASSRDTINYGYTF
TGTGCCAGTAGCCGAGACACAATTAACTATGGCTACACCTTC
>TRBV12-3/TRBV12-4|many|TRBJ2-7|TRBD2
CASSLTGGRSYEQYF
TGTGCCAGCAGTTTAACGGGCGGGAGAAGTTACGAGCAGTACTTC
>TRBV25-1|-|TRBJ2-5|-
CASSDIGSVETQYF
TGTGCCAGCAGTGACATAGGTTCCGTGGAGACCCAGTACTTC
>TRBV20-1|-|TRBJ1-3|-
CSAYHDRSGNTIYF
TGCAGTGCTTACCATGACAGGTCTGGAAACACCATATATTTT
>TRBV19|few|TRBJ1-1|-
CASSLPISGNTEAFF
TGTGCCAGTAGTCTCCCGATATCGGGGAACACTGAAGCTTTCTTT
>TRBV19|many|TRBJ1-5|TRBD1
CASSIGDRATRGNQPQHF
TGTGCCAGTAGTATAGGGGACAGGGCCACTAGGGGCAATCAGCCCCAGCATTTT
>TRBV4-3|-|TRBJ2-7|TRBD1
CASSQDSDRVNEQYF
TGCGCCAGCAGCCAGGACTCGGACAGGGTGAACGAGCAGTACTTC
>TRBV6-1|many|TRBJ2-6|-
CASKSGSSGANVLTF
TGTGCCAGCAAGTCGGGAAGCTCTGGGGCCAACGTCCTGACTTTC
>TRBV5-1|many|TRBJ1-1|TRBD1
CASQGENTEAFF
TGCGCCAGTCAGGGGGAGAACACTGAAGCTTTCTTT
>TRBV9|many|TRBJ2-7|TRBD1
CASSVGTGGYSSEQYF
TGTGCCAGCAGCGTTGGAACAGGGGGTTATTCGAGTGAGCAGTACTTC
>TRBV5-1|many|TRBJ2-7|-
CASSLGRVGEQYF
TGCGCCAGCAGCTTGGGCAGGGTCGGCGAGCAGTACTTC
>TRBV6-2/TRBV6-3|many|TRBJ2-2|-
CASSPAPTGELFF
TGTGCCAGCAGCCCGGCCCCGACGGGGGAGCTGTTTTTT
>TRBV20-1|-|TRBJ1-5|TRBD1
CSASDPGQGYSNQPQHF
TGCAGTGCTAGCGATCCGGGACAGGGCTATAGCAATCAGCCCCAGCATTTT
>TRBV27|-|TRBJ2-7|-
CASSLLVGYVSYEQYF
TGTGCCAGCAGTTTATTGGTCGGTTATGTATCCTACGAGCAGTACTTC
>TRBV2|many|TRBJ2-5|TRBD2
CASSAKATSGKETQYF
TGTGCCAGCAGCGCCAAGGCGACTAGCGGGAAAGAGACCCAGTACTTC
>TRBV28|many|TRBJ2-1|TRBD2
CASSFYGTSGTNNEQFF
TGTGCCAGCAGTTTTTATGGGACTAGCGGGACCAACAATGAGCAGTTCTTC
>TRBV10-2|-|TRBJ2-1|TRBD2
CASRPSGRSSYNEQFF
TGCGCCAGCAGACCTAGCGGGAGGAGCTCCTACAATGAGCAGTTCTTC
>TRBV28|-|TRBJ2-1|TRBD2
CASSLYERGTYNEQFF
TGTGCCAGCAGTTTATACGAGCGGGGGACCTACAATGAGCAGTTCTTC
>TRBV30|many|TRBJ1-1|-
CAWSVRENTEAFF
TGTGCCTGGAGTGTCAGGGAGAACACTGAAGCTTTCTTT
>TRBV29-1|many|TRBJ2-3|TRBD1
CSVEDWYSTGAEGDTQYF
TGCAGCGTTGAAGATTGGTACTCGACAGGGGCCGAGGGAGATACGCAGTATTTT
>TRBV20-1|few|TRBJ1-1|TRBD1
CSVQPGTVNTEAFF
TGCAGTGTACAACCCGGGACAGTGAACACTGAAGCTTTCTTT
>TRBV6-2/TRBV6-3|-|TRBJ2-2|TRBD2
CAARGKREFANTGELFF
TGTGCCGCTCGGGGGAAGCGGGAGTTCGCGAACACCGGGGAGCTGTTTTTT
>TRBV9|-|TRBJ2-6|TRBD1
CASSGQGAGGANVLTF
TGTGCCAGCAGCGGACAGGGGGCGGGAGGGGCCAACGTCCTGACTTTC
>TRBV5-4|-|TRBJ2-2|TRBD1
CASSLDPGQPTGELFF
TGTGCCAGCAGCTTGGACCCGGGACAGCCCACCGGGGAGCTGTTTTTT
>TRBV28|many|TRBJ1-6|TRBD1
CASQGQGANSPLHF
TGTGCCAGCCAGGGACAGGGGGCGAATTCACCCCTCCACTTT
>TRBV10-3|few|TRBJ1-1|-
CAISDPPRTEAFF
TGTGCCATCAGTGACCCCCCCCGGACTGAAGCTTTCTTT
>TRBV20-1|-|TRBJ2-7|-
CSARGMDSPSYEQYF
TGCAGTGCTAGGGGGATGGACTCGCCTTCCTACGAGCAGTACTTC
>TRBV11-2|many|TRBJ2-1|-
CASSLVVGGNPYNEQFF
TGTGCCAGCAGCTTAGTAGTTGGCGGGAACCCTTACAATGAGCAGTTCTTC
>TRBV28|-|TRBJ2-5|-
CASSLSPEDQRRGQETQYF
TGTGCCAGCAGTTTAAGTCCAGAGGACCAAAGACGGGGCCAAGAGACCCAGTACTTC
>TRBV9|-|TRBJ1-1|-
CASSADGAEAFF
TGTGCCAGCAGTGCCGACGGAGCTGAAGCTTTCTTT
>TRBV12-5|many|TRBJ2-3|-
CASGRNTDTQYF
TGTGCTAGTGGCCGTAACACAGATACGCAGTATTTT
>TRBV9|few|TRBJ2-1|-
CASSYIRGDRGEQFF
TGTGCCAGCAGTTATATCAGGGGAGATAGGGGTGAGCAGTTCTTC
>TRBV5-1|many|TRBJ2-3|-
CASSSLGPDTQYF
TGCGCCAGCAGCTCCCTTGGTCCAGATACGCAGTATTTT
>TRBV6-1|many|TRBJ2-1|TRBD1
CASRDHRGFVHEQFF
TGTGCCAGCAGGGACCACAGGGGATTCGTGCATGAGCAGTTCTTC
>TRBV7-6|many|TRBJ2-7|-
CASSLGGTAYEQYF
TGTGCCAGCAGCCTCGGGGGCACCGCCTACGAGCAGTACTTC
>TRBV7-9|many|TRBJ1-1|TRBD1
CASSSGQGLNTEAFF
TGTGCCAGCAGCTCGGGACAGGGGTTGAACACTGAAGCTTTCTTT
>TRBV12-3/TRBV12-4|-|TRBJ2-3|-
CASSPPFGGRADTQYF
TGTGCCAGCAGCCCACCATTCGGGGGCCGCGCAGATACGCAGTATTTT
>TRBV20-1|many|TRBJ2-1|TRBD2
CSASLPWWAGVWNEQFF
TGCAGTGCTAGCCTCCCGTGGTGGGCGGGAGTGTGGAATGAGCAGTTCTTC
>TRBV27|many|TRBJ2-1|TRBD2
CASSLTFPSGTRPNEQFF
TGTGCCAGCAGTTTAACTTTTCCTAGCGGAACAAGACCCAATGAGCAGTTCTTC
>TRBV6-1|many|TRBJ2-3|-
CASTPSDSTDTQYF
TGTGCCAGCACGCCCTCGGACAGTACAGATACGCAGTATTTT
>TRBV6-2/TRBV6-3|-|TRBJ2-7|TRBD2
CATNRGLAGDEQYF
TGTGCCACGAACCGGGGACTAGCGGGAGACGAGCAGTACTTC
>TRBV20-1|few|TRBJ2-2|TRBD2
CSAKLAGVGTGELFF
TGCAGTGCTAAACTAGCGGGAGTCGGGACCGGGGAGCTGTTTTTT
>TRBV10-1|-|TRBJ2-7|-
CAGSSGQSYEQYF
TGCGCCGGCAGTTCTGGACAGTCCTACGAGCAGTACTTC
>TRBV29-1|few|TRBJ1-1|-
CSVEIRGAFF
TGCAGCGTTGAAATTCGGGGAGCTTTCTTT